This passage covers 29 T cell receptor beta chains from one sample sequenced in a study of spatial heterogeneity in lung cancer. TCRdb fed the 5' RACE reads into MiXCR, producing one record per CDR3 protein. Of around 120,000 distinct CDR3 sequences listed, over 9% were seen once; the top ten hold roughly 15%. Time point in this sample: blood at routine non-recurrence follow-up after resection. Whole RNA came from tumor, nontumor lung or frozen PBMC and was sequenced without being sorted. Source: PBMCs, taken at follow-up. All receptors come from a male donor with early-stage non-small cell lung cancer.

This clonotype appeared many times. This rearrangement joins TRBV9 to TRBJ2-2, with D possibly being TRBD1 (6 bases). CDR1 is SGDLS and CDR2 is YYNGEE in the germline V gene. The CDR3 has 15 amino acids. Trimming took off 2 bases at V and 2 bases at J, with 10 bases between the two ends. CDR3 sequence (DNA): TGTGCCAGCAGCGTCGGACAGATTAACACCGGGGAGCTGTTTTTT. This codes for CASSVGQINTGELFF.

This CDR3 is CASSLKELMNTEAFF. The CDR3 DNA reads TGTGCCAGCAGCTTAAAAGAGTTGATGAACACTGAAGCTTTCTTT. This sequence joins TRBV7-8 and TRBJ1-1, with D uncertain. Germline values: CDR1 SGHVS, CDR2 FQNEAQ. The CDR3 totals 15 residues. Trimming took 2 bases from V and 0 from J, leaving 10 bases between them.

The gene calls are TRBV11-3 and TRBJ2-5; D gene unclear. V was clipped by 6 bases and J by 2 bases, with 13 bases between them. This CDR3 is built from 14 residues. CDR1 SGHNT and CDR2 YENEEA come from the germline V gene. CDR3 loop: CASSEDHKQETQYF. As DNA, the CDR3 is TGTGCCAGCAGTGAGGACCACAAACAAGAGACCCAGTACTTC. The full variable domain, rest sourced from reference TRBV11-3 and TRBJ2-5, is EAGVVQSPRYKIIEKKQPVAFWCNPISGHNTLYWYLQNLGQGPELLIRYENEEAVDDSQLPKDRFSAERLKGVDSTLKIQPAELGDSAVYLCASSEDHKQETQYFGPGTRLLVL.

This clonotype was detected many times. The V and J genes are TRBV5-1 and TRBJ2-1; maybe TRBD1 (6 bases). CDR3 length equals 14 residues. The V end lost 6 bases, the J end lost 2 bases, and 12 bases lay between the germline ends. The germline CDR1 and CDR2 sequences are SGHRS and YFSETQ. In nucleotides, the CDR3 is TGCGCCAGCACCAGGGGAGTCACCTACAATGAGCAGTTCTTC. Translation: CASTRGVTYNEQFF.

The J gene is TRBJ1-5, the V gene TRBV10-3; tentatively, D is TRBD1 (6 bases). The CDR3 is made up of 14 amino acids. The V end was cut by 5 bases, the J end by 4 bases, with 12 bases between. Per the germline V gene, CDR1 is ENHRY and CDR2 is SYGVKD. Written as DNA, the CDR3 is TGTGCCATCAGTCAAACAGGGATAAATCAGCCCCAGCATTTT. Residues: CAISQTGINQPQHF.

This clonotype rates as medium-sized. The chain is built from TRBV28 and TRBJ2-2; TRBD1 is a possible D gene (5 bases). Per the germline V gene, CDR1 is MDHEN and CDR2 is SYDVKM. The CDR3 totals 14 residues. The ends were cut back, 3 bases at V and 5 bases at J, with 10 bases in the middle. The CDR3 nucleotides read TGTGCCAGCAGTTTTCCAGGGCGGACCGGGGAGCTGTTTTTT. It codes for CASSFPGRTGELFF.

This clonotype has just a few counts. The J gene is TRBJ2-1, the V gene TRBV9, with TRBD1 matching over 9 bases. The CDR3 spans 16 residues. Germline V lookup: CDR1 SGDLS, CDR2 YYNGEE. V shed 1 base, J shed 6 bases, and the junction held 8 bases outside the gene matches. CDR3 protein: CASSVRTGTGTNEQFF. The CDR3 DNA is TGTGCCAGCAGCGTACGAACGGGGACAGGGACCAATGAGCAGTTCTTC.

This chain joins TRBV24-1 and TRBJ2-1; D unclear. The germline V gene encodes CDR1 KGHDR and CDR2 SFDVKD. The V and J ends lost 4 bases and 5 bases respectively, with 8 bases between them. The CDR3 length is 13 residues. The CDR3 loop reads CATSEVGNNEQFF. The CDR3 nucleotides read TGTGCCACCAGTGAAGTTGGCAACAATGAGCAGTTCTTC.

J is TRBJ2-5 and V is TRBV30, with 10 bases aligning to TRBD1. Looked up from germline, CDR1 is GTSNPN and CDR2 is SVGIG (reference sequence). With 2 bases clipped from V and 5 bases from J, the junction kept 5 bases outside the gene matches. This CDR3 is built from 14 residues. This CDR3 reads CAWSRQGARETQYF. The CDR3 DNA reads as TGTGCCTGGAGTCGACAGGGGGCGCGTGAGACCCAGTACTTC.

This clonotype was counted only a few times. This sequence joins TRBV11-1 and TRBJ2-7; either TRBD1 or TRBD2 may fit D (5 bases each). This CDR3 has 18 residues. The germline V gene has CDR1 SGHAT and CDR2 FQDESV (reference sequence). V lost 5 bases and J lost 7, with 30 bases in between. CDR3 sequence reads: CASSRGRQRWELNREQYF. In DNA, the CDR3 is TGTGCCAGCAGCCGGGGACGACAGCGGTGGGAGTTGAACCGGGAGCAGTACTTC.

The CDR3 reads CAINAADTQYF. The CDR3 nucleotides are TGTGCCATCAACGCGGCAGATACGCAGTATTTT. The V and J genes are TRBV10-3 and TRBJ2-3; D gene uncertain. This CDR3 has 11 residues. The germline V and J ends were trimmed by 7 bases and 4 bases, with 6 bases remaining between them. Germline V gives CDR1 ENHRY, CDR2 SYGVKD.

This clonotype was picked up a small number of times. J is TRBJ2-7 and V is TRBV20-1, with 12 bases that match TRBD1. CDR1 DFQATT and CDR2 SNEGSKA come from the germline V gene (reference sequence). The CDR3 sequence is 18 residues long. The J segment lost 2 bases and the V segment lost 3 bases, leaving 14 bases of the junction unmatched. The CDR3 reads CSASRDRGRPGTTYEQYF. The DNA of the CDR3 is TGCAGTGCTAGCCGGGACAGGGGGCGCCCAGGTACGACCTACGAGCAGTACTTC.

This chain uses TRBV3-1 with TRBJ2-7; TRBD2 aligns across 9 bases. Looked up from germline, CDR1 is LGHDT and CDR2 is YNNKEL (reference sequence). V dropped 5 bases and J dropped 2; count of bases not matched to a gene: 13. The CDR3 is made up of 17 amino acids. The DNA of the CDR3 is TGTGCCAGCAGCTCGGCCAGCGGGGGGTCCTCCCCCTACGAGCAGTACTTC. Protein sequence: CASSSASGGSSPYEQYF.

The V call is TRBV7-9, the J call TRBJ1-4; no clear D gene. Germline CDR1 and CDR2: SEHNR and FQNEAQ (reference sequence). V gave up 6 bases and J gave up 3 bases, with 17 bases separating them. CDR3 length equals 16 residues. CDR3 nucleotides: TGTGCCAGCAGTCCGACAAGGGCTGGCCCTAATGAAAAACTGTTTTTT. Protein sequence: CASSPTRAGPNEKLFF.

CDR3 in DNA: TGTGCCAGCAGCTCCCAGGCGGACAGCACAGATACGCAGTATTTT. This gives the protein CASSSQADSTDTQYF. The rearrangement links TRBV7-3 to TRBJ2-3, with D uncertain. The CDR3 spans 15 residues. V lost 4 bases and J lost 0, with 11 bases in between. Germline values: CDR1 SGHTA, CDR2 FQGTGA.

This clonotype has just a few counts. The chain links TRBV3-1 to TRBJ1-2; 7 bases map to TRBD1. CDR1 LGHDT and CDR2 YNNKEL come from the germline V gene (reference sequence). This CDR3 has 13 amino acids. With 4 bases clipped from V and 5 bases from J, the junction kept 4 bases outside the gene matches. The CDR3 DNA follows: TGTGCCAGCAGCCCGGACAGGAAGTATGGCTACACCTTC. This gives the protein CASSPDRKYGYTF.

The V gene is TRBV5-4, the J gene TRBJ2-7, with D maybe TRBD2 (6 bases). V gave up 0 bases and J gave up 4 bases, with 14 bases separating them. Germline assignment: CDR1 SGHNT and CDR2 YYREEE (reference sequence). This CDR3 has 15 amino acids. The CDR3 protein is CASSLGAGPLYEQYF. The CDR3 DNA reads as TGTGCCAGCAGCTTGGGGGCGGGGCCTCTTTACGAGCAGTACTTC.

A few counts support this clonotype. The gene calls are TRBV11-1 and TRBJ1-1; possible D gene TRBD1, 5 bases. Germline V gene data show CDR1 as SGHAT and CDR2 as FQDESV (reference sequence). This CDR3 is 14 amino acids long. V lost 5 bases and J lost 2, with 12 bases in between. CDR3 nucleotides: TGTGCCAGCAGCACCCTCGGGGGAAACACTGAAGCTTTCTTT. Translation gives CASSTLGGNTEAFF.

The table lists this clonotype with many counts. V is TRBV28 and J is TRBJ1-5; 10 bases line up with TRBD1. Germline CDR1 MDHEN, CDR2 SYDVKM. J lost 7 bases, V lost 4 bases, and 13 bases had no gene match. The CDR3 covers 17 residues. As DNA, the CDR3 is TGTGCCAGCAGTTCCCCCCTGGGACAGGGGAGAAACCAGCCCCAGCATTTT. As protein: CASSSPLGQGRNQPQHF.

This clonotype was seen more than once but under ten times. The genes are TRBV5-1 and TRBJ1-2, with D perhaps TRBD1 (5 bases). This CDR3 comprises 13 residues. Germline V gene lookup returns CDR1 SGHRS and CDR2 YFSETQ. Trimming cost V 1 base and J 5 bases, with 9 bases left between them. The CDR3 region has the DNA TGCGCCAGCAGCTTGTTGGCAGGGTATGGCTACACCTTC. Translated, it gives CASSLLAGYGYTF.

This clonotype has a count of ten or more. The CDR3 sequence: CSVRLAGVTGELFF. The CDR3, as DNA: TGCAGCGTTCGATTAGCGGGCGTAACCGGGGAGCTGTTTTTT. The chain links TRBV29-1 to TRBJ2-2, with TRBD2 identical over 7 bases. V lost 5 bases, J lost 5 bases, and 8 bases stayed unmatched. Germline assignment: CDR1 SQVTM and CDR2 ANQGSEA. The CDR3 extends over 14 amino acids.

This clonotype appeared a few times. The gene calls are TRBV5-4 and TRBJ1-2; TRBD1 agrees at 7 bases. The CDR3 runs 13 residues. Germline lookup yields CDR1 SGHNT and CDR2 YYREEE (reference sequence). J gave up 7 bases and V 4 bases, and 7 bases lay outside the gene matches. DNA of the CDR3: TGTGCCAGCAGCCCGGTAGGGGGCTTTGGCTACACCTTC. It yields the protein CASSPVGGFGYTF.

This clonotype was seen many times. V is TRBV28 and J is TRBJ2-7, with 8 bases fitting TRBD1. Germline V gene data show CDR1 as MDHEN and CDR2 as SYDVKM. The CDR3 has 15 residues. V lost 3 bases to trimming and J lost 0 bases; unmatched junction nucleotides: 4. Here the CDR3 reads CASSFPGTGSYEQYF. CDR3 nucleotides: TGTGCCAGCAGTTTCCCAGGGACAGGCTCCTACGAGCAGTACTTC. Full variable domain (missing parts from reference TRBV28 and TRBJ2-7): DVKVTQSSRYLVKRTGEKVFLECVQDMDHENMFWYRQDPGLGLRLIYFSYDVKMKEKGDIPEGYSVSREKKERFSLILESASTNQTSMYLCASSFPGTGSYEQYFGPGTRLTVT.

This clonotype was observed a few times. The chain uses TRBV30 and TRBJ1-1, with 8 bases lining up with TRBD1. V trimming: 6 bases; J trimming: 0 bases; junction bases outside the gene matches: 9. Germline-derived CDR1 and CDR2 are GTSNPN and SVGIG (reference sequence). This CDR3 comprises 15 residues. The CDR3 here is CACPRTGKMNTEAFF. CDR3 DNA: TGTGCCTGCCCTCGGACAGGGAAGATGAACACTGAAGCTTTCTTT.

This clonotype was picked up a small number of times. The V gene is TRBV6-5, the J gene TRBJ2-3; 9 nucleotides match TRBD1. Germline V gives CDR1 MNHEY, CDR2 SVGAGI. V trimming: 2 bases; J trimming: 6 bases; junction bases outside the gene matches: 3. The CDR3 contains 14 residues. CDR3 sequence reads: CASSYRDRVDTQYF. The CDR3, as DNA: TGTGCCAGCAGTTACCGGGACAGGGTGGATACGCAGTATTTT.

This clonotype was seen a handful of times. The chain links TRBV28 to TRBJ2-6; D possibly corresponds to TRBD2 (6 bases). CDR1 is MDHEN and CDR2 is SYDVKM in the germline V gene. V was pared by 7 bases and J by 4 bases, with 8 bases between. This CDR3 comprises 13 residues. CDR3 bases: TGTGCCAGCAATCTAGCGGGGGCCAACGTCCTGACTTTC. It yields the protein CASNLAGANVLTF.

This clonotype was found many times. The rearrangement links TRBV5-1 to TRBJ2-1, with D unclear. Germline V gene sequence: CDR1 SGHRS, CDR2 YFSETQ. The CDR3 runs to 13 residues. Deletions cut 0 bases from V and 10 bases from J, with 11 bases between. The CDR3 DNA reads TGCGCCAGCAGCTTGGAGGGTCGGATAGAGCAGTTCTTC. As protein: CASSLEGRIEQFF.

This clonotype was seen ten or more times. CDR3 DNA: TGTGCCAGCAGCCCCGGGACTAGCGGGGGGGACGAGCAGTTCTTC. Amino acids: CASSPGTSGGDEQFF. V is TRBV7-6 and J is TRBJ2-1, with 16 bases aligning to TRBD2. Germline V gene sequence: CDR1 SGHVS, CDR2 FNYEAQ. There are 15 residues in the CDR3. Germline trimming cut 5 bases from V and 10 bases from J; bases unmatched to any gene: 5.

This chain joins TRBV20-1 and TRBJ2-5; D gene uncertain. Trimming cost V 6 bases and J 2 bases, with 7 bases left between them. Germline V lookup: CDR1 DFQATT, CDR2 SNEGSKA (reference sequence). The CDR3 consists of 11 residues. For the CDR3, the DNA is TGCAGTGCACCAAGACAAGAGACCCAGTACTTC. This sequence encodes CSAPRQETQYF.